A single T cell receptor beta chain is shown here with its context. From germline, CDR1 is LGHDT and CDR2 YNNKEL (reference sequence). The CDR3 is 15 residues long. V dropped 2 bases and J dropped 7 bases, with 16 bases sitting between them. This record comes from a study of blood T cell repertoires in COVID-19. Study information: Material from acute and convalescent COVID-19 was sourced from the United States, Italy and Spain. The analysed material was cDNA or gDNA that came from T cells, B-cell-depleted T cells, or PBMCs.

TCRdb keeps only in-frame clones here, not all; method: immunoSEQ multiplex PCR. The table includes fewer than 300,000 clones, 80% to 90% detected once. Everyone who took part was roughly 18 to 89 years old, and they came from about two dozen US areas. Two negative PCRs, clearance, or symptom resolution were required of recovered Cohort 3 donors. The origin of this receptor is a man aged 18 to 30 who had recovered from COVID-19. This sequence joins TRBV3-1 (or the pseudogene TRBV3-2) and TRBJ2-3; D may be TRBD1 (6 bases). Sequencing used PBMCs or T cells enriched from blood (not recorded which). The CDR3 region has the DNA TGTGCCAGCAGCCAATCATGGGGGCGCGGAAATACGCAGTATTTT. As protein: CASSQSWGRGNTQYF.